The clone carrying this T cell receptor beta chain was observed a few times. The antigen is unknown. Each TRB amplification used roughly 220-550 ng of genomic DNA from blood. The source of the sample is a study of T and B cells in COVID-19 patients. TRB rearrangements were amplified by multiplex PCR with BIOMED2 TRB-A/B primers. TCRdb re-derived calls from the multiplex PCR reads in MiXCR, one entry per CDR3 protein. The data hold thousands of distinct CDR3 sequences, with roughly 27% observed a single time. Study-wide results and caveats: Patients with COVID-19 reportedly showed strongly skewed T cell receptor beta variable and joining gene usage. Exclusive to the recovered cohort were thousands of TCR clusters, about 29 of them with low generation probability. CD4+, regulatory T cell, CD8+ and sorted SARS-CoV-2-responsive or tetramer+ T cells were not yet sequenced. Active COVID-19 showed highly clonal TRB repertoires; recovery showed diversity and richness above healthy donors.

The CDR3 contains 13 residues. V shed 2 bases and J shed 4 bases, with 9 bases lying between them. The V gene's germline CDR1 is SGHNT and CDR2 YYREEE (reference sequence). This chain joins TRBV5-4 and TRBJ1-2, with D unresolved. Sequenced sample: blood. The clonotype was recovered from a human donor with active COVID-19. The donor label of this sample is uncertain. The CDR3 here is CASSFPEFYGYTF. CDR3 DNA: TGTGCCAGCAGCTTCCCAGAGTTCTATGGCTACACCTTC.